This T cell receptor (beta chain) was recovered during a study of CD8+CD57+ T cells in acquired aplastic anemia. Across the whole study: 3 to 3.5 ug was the average amount of DNA from sorted CD4+ and CD8+ cells.

The germline V and J ends were trimmed by 6 bases and 6 bases, with 6 bases remaining between them. Germline V lookup: CDR1 MNHEY, CDR2 SVGAGI. CDR3 length equals 12 residues. Findings and caveats of the study: Patients showed no significant difference from controls in CD8+ Simpson's diversity.

It was genomic DNA that served as the template for profiling TCR beta VDJ and CDR3. MiXCR was run by TCRdb on the reads, yielding one entry per CDR3 protein. The sample shows over 150,000 distinct CDR3 sequences, 54% of them seen only once. Ten or more counts support this clonotype. Antigen unknown. Sequenced material: sorted CD4+, CD8+, or CD8+CD57+ T cells (not recorded which) from PBMCs. The receptor was isolated from a human donor in good health, serving as a control. V gene TRBV6-5 combines with J gene TRBJ1-6; D unresolved. The CDR3 region is CASRRGNSPLHF. The DNA of the CDR3 is TGTGCCAGCAGGCGAGGTAATTCACCCCTCCACTTT.